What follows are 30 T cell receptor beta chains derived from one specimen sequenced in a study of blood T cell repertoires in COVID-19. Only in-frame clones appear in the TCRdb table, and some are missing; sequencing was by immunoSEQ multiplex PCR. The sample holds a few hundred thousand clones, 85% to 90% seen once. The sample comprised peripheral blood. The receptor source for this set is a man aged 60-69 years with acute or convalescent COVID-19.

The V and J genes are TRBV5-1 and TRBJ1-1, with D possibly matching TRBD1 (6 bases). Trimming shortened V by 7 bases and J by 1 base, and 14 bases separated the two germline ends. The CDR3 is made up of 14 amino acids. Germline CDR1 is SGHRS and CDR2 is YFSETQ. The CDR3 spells CASVRDTKNTEAFF. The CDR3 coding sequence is TGCGCCAGCGTTCGGGACACGAAGAACACTGAAGCTTTCTTT.

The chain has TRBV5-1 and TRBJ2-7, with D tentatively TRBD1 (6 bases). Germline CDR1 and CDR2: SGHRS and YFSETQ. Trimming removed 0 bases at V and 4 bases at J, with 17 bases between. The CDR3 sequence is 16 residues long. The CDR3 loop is CASSLGDRTQFYEQYF. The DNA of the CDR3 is TGCGCCAGCAGCTTGGGTGACAGGACGCAATTTTACGAGCAGTACTTC.

The CDR3: CASSLAGEAVYEQYF. CDR3 DNA: TGTGCCAGCAGTTTGGCCGGAGAGGCAGTATACGAGCAGTACTTC. The V gene is TRBV28, the J gene TRBJ2-7; no firm D call. In germline, CDR1 is MDHEN, CDR2 SYDVKM. V lost 3 bases to trimming and J lost 4 bases, with 16 bases between them. The length of the CDR3 is 15 residues. Complete variable domain (other parts from reference TRBV28 and TRBJ2-7): DVKVTQSSRYLVKRTGEKVFLECVQDMDHENMFWYRQDPGLGLRLIYFSYDVKMKEKGDIPEGYSVSREKKERFSLILESASTNQTSMYLCASSLAGEAVYEQYFGPGTRLTVT.

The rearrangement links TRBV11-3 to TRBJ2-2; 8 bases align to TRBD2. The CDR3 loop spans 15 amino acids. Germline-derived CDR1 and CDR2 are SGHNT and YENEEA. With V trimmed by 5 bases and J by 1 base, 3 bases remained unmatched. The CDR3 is CASSGAGGNTGELFF. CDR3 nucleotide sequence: TGTGCCAGCAGCGGGGCGGGAGGGAACACCGGGGAGCTGTTTTTT.

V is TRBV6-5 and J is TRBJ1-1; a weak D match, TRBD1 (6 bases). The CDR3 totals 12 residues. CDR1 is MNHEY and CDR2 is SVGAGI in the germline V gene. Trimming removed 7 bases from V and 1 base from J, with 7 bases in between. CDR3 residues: CASIGGNTEAFF. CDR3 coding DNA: TGTGCCAGCATAGGGGGGAACACTGAAGCTTTCTTT.

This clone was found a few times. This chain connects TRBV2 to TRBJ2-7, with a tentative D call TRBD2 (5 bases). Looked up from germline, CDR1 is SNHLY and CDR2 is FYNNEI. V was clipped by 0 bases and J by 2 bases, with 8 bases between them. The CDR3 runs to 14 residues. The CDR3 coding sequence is TGTGCCAGCAGTGAAGCGGTCGGGACCTACGAGCAGTACTTC. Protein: CASSEAVGTYEQYF.

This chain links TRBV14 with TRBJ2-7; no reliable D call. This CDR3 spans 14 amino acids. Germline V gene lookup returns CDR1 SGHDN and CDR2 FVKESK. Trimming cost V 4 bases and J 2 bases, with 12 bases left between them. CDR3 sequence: CASSLVQNPYEQYF. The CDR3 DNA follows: TGTGCCAGCAGCCTCGTCCAGAATCCCTACGAGCAGTACTTC.

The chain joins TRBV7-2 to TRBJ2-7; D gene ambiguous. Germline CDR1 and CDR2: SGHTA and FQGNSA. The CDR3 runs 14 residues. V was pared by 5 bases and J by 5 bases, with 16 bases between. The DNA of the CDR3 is TGTGCCAGCAGCCACCCTGGGTTGGGCCACGAGCAGTACTTC. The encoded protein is CASSHPGLGHEQYF.

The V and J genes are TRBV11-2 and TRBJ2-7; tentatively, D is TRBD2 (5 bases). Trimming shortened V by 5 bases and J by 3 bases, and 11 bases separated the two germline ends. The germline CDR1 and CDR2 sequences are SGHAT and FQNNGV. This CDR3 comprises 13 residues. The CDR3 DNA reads TGTGCCAGCAGCACACGAAGCGGCTACGAGCAGTACTTC. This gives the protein CASSTRSGYEQYF.

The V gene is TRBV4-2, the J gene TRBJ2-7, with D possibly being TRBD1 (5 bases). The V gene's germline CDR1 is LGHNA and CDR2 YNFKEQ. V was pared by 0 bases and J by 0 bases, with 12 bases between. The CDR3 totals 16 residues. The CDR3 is CASSQEGQGSSYEQYF. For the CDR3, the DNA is TGTGCCAGCAGCCAAGAAGGGCAGGGCAGCTCCTACGAGCAGTACTTC.

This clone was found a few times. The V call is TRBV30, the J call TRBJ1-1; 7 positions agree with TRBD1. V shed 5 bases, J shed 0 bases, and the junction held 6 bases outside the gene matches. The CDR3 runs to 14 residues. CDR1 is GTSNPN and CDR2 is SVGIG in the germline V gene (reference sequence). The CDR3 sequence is CAWEQGRMNTEAFF. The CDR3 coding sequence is TGTGCCTGGGAACAGGGGAGGATGAACACTGAAGCTTTCTTT.

The CDR3 DNA reads as TGTGCCAGCAGTTTCCGGGGAAGGGAATACGAGCAGTACTTC. Protein product: CASSFRGREYEQYF. This chain uses TRBV6-2 or TRBV6-3 with TRBJ2-7; D is possibly TRBD2 (5 bases). The germline V and J ends were trimmed by 4 bases and 4 bases, with 14 bases remaining between them. Looked up from germline, CDR1 is MNHEY and CDR2 is SVGEGT. This CDR3 spans 14 amino acids.

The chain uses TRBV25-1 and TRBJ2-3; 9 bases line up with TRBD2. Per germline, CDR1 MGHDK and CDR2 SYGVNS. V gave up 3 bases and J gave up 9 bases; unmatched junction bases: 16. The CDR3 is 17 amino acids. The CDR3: CASSEGGRASKSATQYF. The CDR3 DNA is TGTGCCAGCAGTGAGGGCGGGAGGGCCTCGAAGTCCGCGACGCAGTATTTT.

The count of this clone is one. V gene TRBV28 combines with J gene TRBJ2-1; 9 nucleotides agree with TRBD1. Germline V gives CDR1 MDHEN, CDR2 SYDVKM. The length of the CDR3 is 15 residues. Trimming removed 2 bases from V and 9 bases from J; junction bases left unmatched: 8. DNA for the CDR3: TGTGCCAGCAGTTTACCGGGACAGGGTATTGGTGAGCAGTTCTTC. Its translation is CASSLPGQGIGEQFF.

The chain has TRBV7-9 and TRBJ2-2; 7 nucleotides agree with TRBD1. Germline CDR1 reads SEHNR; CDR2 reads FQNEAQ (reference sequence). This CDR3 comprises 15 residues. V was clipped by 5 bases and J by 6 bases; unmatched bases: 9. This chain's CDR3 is CASSPPQGTSGELFF. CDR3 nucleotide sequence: TGTGCCAGCAGCCCACCACAGGGGACGTCCGGGGAGCTGTTTTTT.

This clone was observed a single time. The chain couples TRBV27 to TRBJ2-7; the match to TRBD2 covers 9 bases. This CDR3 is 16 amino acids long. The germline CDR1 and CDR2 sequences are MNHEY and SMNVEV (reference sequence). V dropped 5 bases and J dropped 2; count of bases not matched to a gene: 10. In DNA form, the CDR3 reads TGTGCCAGCAGTCCCCCGGTTGCTAGCGGGACCTACGAGCAGTACTTC. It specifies CASSPPVASGTYEQYF.

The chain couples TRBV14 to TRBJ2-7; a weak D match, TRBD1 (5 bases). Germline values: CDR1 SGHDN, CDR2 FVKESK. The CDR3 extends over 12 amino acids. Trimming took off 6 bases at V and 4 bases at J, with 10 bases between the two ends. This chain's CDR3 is CASSQGYYEQYF. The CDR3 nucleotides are TGTGCCAGCAGTCAGGGTTATTACGAGCAGTACTTC.

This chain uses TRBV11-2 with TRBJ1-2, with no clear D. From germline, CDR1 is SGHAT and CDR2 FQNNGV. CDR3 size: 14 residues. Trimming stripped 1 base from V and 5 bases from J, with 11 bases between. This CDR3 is CASSLVPEGYGYTF. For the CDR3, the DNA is TGTGCCAGCAGCTTAGTTCCGGAGGGATATGGCTACACCTTC. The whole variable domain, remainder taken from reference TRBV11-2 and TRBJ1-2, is EAGVAQSPRYKIIEKRQSVAFWCNPISGHATLYWYQQILGQGPKLLIQFQNNGVVDDSQLPKDRFSAERLKGVDSTLKIQPAKLEDSAVYLCASSLVPEGYGYTFGSGTRLTVV.

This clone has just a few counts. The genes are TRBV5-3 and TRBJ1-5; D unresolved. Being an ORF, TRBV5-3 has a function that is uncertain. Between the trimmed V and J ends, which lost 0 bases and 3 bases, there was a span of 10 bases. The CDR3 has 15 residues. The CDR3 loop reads CARSLATEVNQPQHF. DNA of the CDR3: TGTGCCAGAAGCTTGGCAACGGAGGTCAATCAGCCCCAGCATTTT.

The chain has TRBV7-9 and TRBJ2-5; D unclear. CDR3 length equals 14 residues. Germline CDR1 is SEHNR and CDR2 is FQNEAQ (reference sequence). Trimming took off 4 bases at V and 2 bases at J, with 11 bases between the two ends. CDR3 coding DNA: TGTGCCAGCAGCTCCCCCAACAGACAAGAGACCCAGTACTTC. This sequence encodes CASSSPNRQETQYF.

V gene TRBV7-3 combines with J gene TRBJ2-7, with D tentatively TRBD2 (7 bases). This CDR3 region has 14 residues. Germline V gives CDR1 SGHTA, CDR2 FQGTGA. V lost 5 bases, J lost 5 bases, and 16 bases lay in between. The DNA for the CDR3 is TGTGCCAGCAGCCTCTCCGGGGGGCACGACGAGCAGTACTTC. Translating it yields CASSLSGGHDEQYF.

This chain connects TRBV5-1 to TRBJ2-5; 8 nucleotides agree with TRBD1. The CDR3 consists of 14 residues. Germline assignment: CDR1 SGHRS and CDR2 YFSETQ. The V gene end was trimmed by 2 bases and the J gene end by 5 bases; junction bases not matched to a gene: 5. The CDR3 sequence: CASSFGQGSETQYF. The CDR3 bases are TGCGCCAGCAGCTTCGGACAGGGATCGGAGACCCAGTACTTC.

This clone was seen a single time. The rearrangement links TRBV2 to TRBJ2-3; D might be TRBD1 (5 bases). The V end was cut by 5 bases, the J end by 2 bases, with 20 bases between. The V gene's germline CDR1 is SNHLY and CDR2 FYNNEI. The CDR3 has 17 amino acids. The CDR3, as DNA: TGTGCCAGCAGTTCCGACAGTGACCTCGACAACACAGATACGCAGTATTTT. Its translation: CASSSDSDLDNTDTQYF. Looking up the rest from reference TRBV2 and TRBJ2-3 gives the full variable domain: EPEVTQTPSHQVTQMGQEVILRCVPISNHLYFYWYRQILGQKVEFLVSFYNNEISEKSEIFDDQFSVERPDGSNFTLKIRSTKLEDSAMYFCASSSDSDLDNTDTQYFGPGTRLTVL.

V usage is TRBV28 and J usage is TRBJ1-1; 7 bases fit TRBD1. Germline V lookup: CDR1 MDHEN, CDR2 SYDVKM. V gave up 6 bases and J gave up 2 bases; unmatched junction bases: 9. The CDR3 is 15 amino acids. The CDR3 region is CASRAFDRDNTEAFF. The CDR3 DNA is TGTGCCAGCAGGGCCTTCGACAGGGATAACACTGAAGCTTTCTTT.

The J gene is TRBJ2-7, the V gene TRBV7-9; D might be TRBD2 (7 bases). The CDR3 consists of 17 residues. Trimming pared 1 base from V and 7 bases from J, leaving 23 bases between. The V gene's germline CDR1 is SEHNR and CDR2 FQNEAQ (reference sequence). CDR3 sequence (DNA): TGTGCCAGCAGCTTAGTAGCGTGGGGGGGCCCATACGATGAGCAGTACTTC. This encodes CASSLVAWGGPYDEQYF. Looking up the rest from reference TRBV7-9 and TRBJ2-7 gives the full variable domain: DTGVSQNPRHKITKRGQNVTFRCDPISEHNRLYWYRQTLGQGPEFLTYFQNEAQLEKSRLLSDRFSAERPKGSFSTLEIQRTEQGDSAMYLCASSLVAWGGPYDEQYFGPGTRLTVT.

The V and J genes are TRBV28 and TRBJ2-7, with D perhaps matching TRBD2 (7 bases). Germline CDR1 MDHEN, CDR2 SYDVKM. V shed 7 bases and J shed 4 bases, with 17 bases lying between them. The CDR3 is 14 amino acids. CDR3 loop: CASKGGGAVYEQYF. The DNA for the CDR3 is TGTGCCAGCAAAGGTGGGGGGGCCGTTTACGAGCAGTACTTC.

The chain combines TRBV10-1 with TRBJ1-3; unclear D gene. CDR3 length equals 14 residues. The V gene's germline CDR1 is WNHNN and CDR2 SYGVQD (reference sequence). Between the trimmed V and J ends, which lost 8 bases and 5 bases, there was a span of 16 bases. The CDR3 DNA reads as TGCGCCAGCGGTAACCAGGATCGTCGAAACACCATATATTTT. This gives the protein CASGNQDRRNTIYF.

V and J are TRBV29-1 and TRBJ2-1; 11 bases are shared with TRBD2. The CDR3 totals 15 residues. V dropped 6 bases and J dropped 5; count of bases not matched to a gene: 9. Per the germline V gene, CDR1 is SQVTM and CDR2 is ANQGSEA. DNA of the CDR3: TGCAGCGTGCCCCCGACTAGCGGGATAAACAATGAGCAGTTCTTC. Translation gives CSVPPTSGINNEQFF.

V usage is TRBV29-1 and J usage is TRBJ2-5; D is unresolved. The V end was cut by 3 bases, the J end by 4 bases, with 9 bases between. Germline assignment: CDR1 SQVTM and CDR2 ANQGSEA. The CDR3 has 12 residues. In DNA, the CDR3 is TGCAGCGTTGACTTTCCGGGAGAGACCCAGTACTTC. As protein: CSVDFPGETQYF. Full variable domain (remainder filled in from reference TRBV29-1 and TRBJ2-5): SAVISQKPSRDICQRGTSLTIQCQVDSQVTMMFWYRQQPGQSLTLIATANQGSEATYESGFVIDKFPISRPNLTFSTLTVSNMSPEDSSIYLCSVDFPGETQYFGPGTRLLVL.

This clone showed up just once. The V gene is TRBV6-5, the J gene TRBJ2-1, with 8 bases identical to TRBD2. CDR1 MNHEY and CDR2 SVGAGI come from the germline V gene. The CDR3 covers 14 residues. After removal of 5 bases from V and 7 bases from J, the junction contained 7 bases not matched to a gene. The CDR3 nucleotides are TGTGCCAGCAGTCTCGGGACTAGGTCGAATGAGCAGTTCTTC. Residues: CASSLGTRSNEQFF.